This T cell receptor beta chain was profiled in a study of Ad26.COV2.S vaccination and SARS-CoV-2 variants. About the study: Donor was assigned to the Ad26.COV2.S arm of trial COV1001. Overall study findings and caveats: Reported findings describe substantial breadth in spike-specific CD8+ and CD4+ T cell responses following vaccination. Estimates derived from TCR breadth and depth analyses may have underestimated total T cell responses.

Treatment: roughly 19 received Ad26.COV2.S at low or high dose, single or two shots; about five received placebo; per-sample allocation not given. The samples date from day 63 after the first vaccine or placebo injection. Within Boston, the person who donated was an adult of 18-55 years. Some clones are missing from TCRdb's copy, which holds only in-frame ones; the method was immunoSEQ multiplex PCR. Counted here are roughly 240,000 clones, roughly 90% occurring once; the ten biggest clones make up about 10%. Remarks on this clone: Antigen unknown.

The CDR3 runs 13 residues. With 2 bases clipped from V and 5 bases from J, the junction kept 1 base outside the gene matches. Germline V gene data show CDR1 as LNHDA and CDR2 as SQIVND (reference sequence). The rearrangement joins TRBV19 to TRBJ2-3, with 7 bases fitting TRBD1. The source material was peripheral blood, sampled in a trial of Ad26.COV2.S vaccine versus placebo. This TCR was sampled from a person aged 18 to 59 who received the Ad26.COV2.S COVID-19 vaccine or a placebo. CDR3 DNA sequence: TGTGCCAGTAGTATACGGGACAGAGATACGCAGTATTTT. Amino acids: CASSIRDRDTQYF.